This is a list of T cell receptor beta chains from one sample in a study of neurological immune-mediated disorders. One entry per CDR3 protein results from TCRdb running MiXCR on the 5' RACE reads. The sample includes 45,000 to 55,000 distinct CDR3 sequences, more than 3.5% of them seen just once. The sample comprised PBMCs. The receptors stem from a man aged 60 to 75 with multiple sclerosis. The conserved cysteine and the conserved F or W are not part of the CDR3 here. D genes are given only for firm matches.

D: NA
J: TRBJ2-7
V: TRBV7-2
CDR3: ASSLTGNEQY

D: TRBD2
J: TRBJ2-7
V: TRBV20-1
CDR3: SARDRGLAGGRQY

D: NA
J: TRBJ2-1
V: TRBV7-8
CDR3: ASDLPLGGKGVYNEQF

D: NA
J: TRBJ1-2
V: TRBV20-1
CDR3: SASPDGAYGYT

D: NA
J: TRBJ2-7
V: TRBV20-1
CDR3: SAPSVSEQY

D: TRBD2
J: TRBJ2-7
V: TRBV27
CDR3: ASSPRRVAGGPGDEQY

D: NA
J: TRBJ1-4
V: TRBV29-1
CDR3: SVRGRWNEKLF

D: TRBD2
J: TRBJ2-3
V: TRBV7-2
CDR3: ASSPQTSGSPTDTQY

D: NA
J: TRBJ2-7
V: TRBV19
CDR3: ASSDAYEQY

D: NA
J: TRBJ1-1
V: TRBV29-1
CDR3: SVRESTEAF

D: NA
J: TRBJ1-6
V: TRBV9
CDR3: ASSVEPGRSPLH

D: TRBD2
J: TRBJ2-1
V: TRBV12-3/TRBV12-4
CDR3: ASSLASGGMNEQF

D: TRBD2
J: TRBJ2-1
V: TRBV20-1
CDR3: SAVLAGYNEQF

D: TRBD2
J: TRBJ2-3
V: TRBV20-1
CDR3: SATRVSGSLADTQY

D: NA
J: TRBJ2-5
V: TRBV20-1
CDR3: SAREETQY

D: NA
J: TRBJ2-1
V: TRBV6-5
CDR3: ASRRCLDFNEQF

D: NA
J: TRBJ1-5
V: TRBV28
CDR3: ASSFRGGGQPQH

D: TRBD1
J: TRBJ1-1
V: TRBV12-3/TRBV12-4
CDR3: ASSWTGGGTEAF

D: TRBD1
J: TRBJ1-4
V: TRBV24-1
CDR3: ATSDSYTGTGGEKLF

D: TRBD1
J: TRBJ1-3
V: TRBV10-2
CDR3: ASSEARGPGNTIY

D: NA
J: TRBJ2-7
V: TRBV25-1
CDR3: ASTPTPGFYCGSYEQY

D: NA
J: TRBJ2-5
V: TRBV7-8
CDR3: ASSLSSGGGLETQY

D: TRBD2
J: TRBJ2-3
V: TRBV9
CDR3: ASSVETSGGEKY

D: NA
J: TRBJ2-4
V: TRBV5-5
CDR3: ASDEGAKNIQY

D: NA
J: TRBJ2-1
V: TRBV29-1
CDR3: SVEGQGLRGEQF